The clone carrying this T cell receptor (beta chain) came up a few times. The antigen is unknown. At the Johns Hopkins FTIC core, DNA taken from cultured CD4+ T cells was sequenced by way of the Oncomine TCR Beta short-read assay. TCRdb processed the PCR reads anew with MiXCR; each CDR3 protein has one entry. The table includes almost 15,000 distinct CDR3 sequences, 30% detected once. The sample comes from a study of vaccination and CD4 T cells after COVID-19. The overall study: Nasal swab PCR identified SARS-CoV-2 in the convalescent patients, of whom roughly 9 were mild and one severe.

The treatment here: 10-day PBMC culture with coronavirus spike peptide pools or control peptides (ViraFEST assay). This TCR derives from a human donor with COVID-19. Sequenced input: cultured CD4+ T cells from blood.

CDR3 DNA: TGCGCCAGCAGCCAAGGGGGACGGGCTGAAGCTTTCTTT. As protein: CASSQGGRAEAFF. The V gene is TRBV4-3, the J gene TRBJ1-1, with D tentatively TRBD1 (5 bases). This CDR3 has 13 residues. The V gene's germline CDR1 is LGHNA and CDR2 YSLEER. V shed 1 base and J shed 6 bases, with 9 bases lying between them.